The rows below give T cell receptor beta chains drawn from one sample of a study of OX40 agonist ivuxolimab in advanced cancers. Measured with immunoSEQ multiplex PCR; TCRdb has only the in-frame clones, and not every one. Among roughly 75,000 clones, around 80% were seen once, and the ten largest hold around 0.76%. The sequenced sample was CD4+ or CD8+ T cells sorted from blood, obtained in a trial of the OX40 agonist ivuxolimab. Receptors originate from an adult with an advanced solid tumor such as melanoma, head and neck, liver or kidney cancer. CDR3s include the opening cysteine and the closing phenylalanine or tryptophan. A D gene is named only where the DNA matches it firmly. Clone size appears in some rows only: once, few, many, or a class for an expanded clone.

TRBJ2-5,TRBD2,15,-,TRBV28,CASSRGTSGAETQYF,TGTGCCAGCAGCCGAGGGACTAGCGGGGCTGAGACCCAGTACTTC
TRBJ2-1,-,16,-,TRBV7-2,CASSLNRGAGSNEQFF,TGTGCCAGCAGCCTCAATCGGGGGGCGGGGTCCAATGAGCAGTTCTTC
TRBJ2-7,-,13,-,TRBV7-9,CASSRTVAYEQYF,TGTGCCAGCAGCAGGACAGTTGCCTACGAGCAGTACTTC
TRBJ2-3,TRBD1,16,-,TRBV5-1,CASSSGQGIGTDTQYF,TGCGCCAGCAGCTCTGGACAGGGGATCGGCACAGATACGCAGTATTTT
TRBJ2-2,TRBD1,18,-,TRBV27,CASSLSRGGQGLSGELFF,TGTGCCAGCAGTTTATCGAGAGGAGGACAGGGGTTAAGCGGGGAGCTGTTTTTT
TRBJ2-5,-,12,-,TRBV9,CASSVEGFTQYF,TGTGCCAGCAGCGTAGAGGGGTTCACCCAGTACTTC
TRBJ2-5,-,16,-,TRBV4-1,CASSQDYRAPSETQYF,TGCGCCAGCAGCCAAGATTACAGGGCCCCTTCCGAGACCCAGTACTTC
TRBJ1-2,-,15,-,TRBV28,CASSWSIGDTYGYTF,TGTGCCAGCAGTTGGTCGATAGGGGACACCTATGGCTACACCTTC
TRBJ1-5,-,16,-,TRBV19,CASSIFRGRKNQPQHF,TGTGCCAGTAGTATTTTTAGGGGAAGGAAGAATCAGCCCCAGCATTTT
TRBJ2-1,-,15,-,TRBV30,CAWTRDASPYNEQFF,TGTGCCTGGACCCGGGACGCCTCCCCATACAATGAGCAGTTCTTC
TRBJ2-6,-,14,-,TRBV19,CASSGWPGANVLTF,TGTGCCAGTAGCGGTTGGCCTGGGGCCAACGTCCTGACTTTC
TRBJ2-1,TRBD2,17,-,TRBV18,CASSPQELAGVYNEQFF,TGTGCCAGCTCACCTCAAGAACTAGCGGGAGTCTACAATGAGCAGTTCTTC
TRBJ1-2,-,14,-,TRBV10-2,CASRVETVNYGYTF,TGCGCCAGCAGGGTGGAGACAGTTAACTATGGCTACACCTTC
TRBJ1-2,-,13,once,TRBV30,CAWSPDDLYGYTF,TGTGCCTGGAGCCCGGACGATCTTTATGGCTACACCTTC
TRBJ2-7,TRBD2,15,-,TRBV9,CASSEGLAGNYEQYF,TGTGCCAGCAGCGAGGGACTAGCGGGAAACTACGAGCAGTACTTC
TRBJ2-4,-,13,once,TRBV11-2,CASSSSPKNIQYF,TGTGCCAGCAGCAGCTCACCCAAAAACATTCAGTACTTC
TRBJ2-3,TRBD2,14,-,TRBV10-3,CAISRLAGTDTQYF,TGTGCCATCAGTCGACTAGCGGGGACAGATACGCAGTATTTT
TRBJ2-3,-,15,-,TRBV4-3,CASSQESPGAYTQYF,TGCGCCAGCAGCCAAGAATCCCCAGGCGCGTATACGCAGTATTTT
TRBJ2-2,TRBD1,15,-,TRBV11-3,CASSFGQGNTGELFF,TGTGCCAGCAGCTTTGGACAGGGGAACACCGGGGAGCTGTTTTTT
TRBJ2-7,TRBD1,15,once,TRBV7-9,CASSSPATGVYEQYF,TGTGCCAGCAGCTCCCCGGCGACAGGGGTCTACGAGCAGTACTTC
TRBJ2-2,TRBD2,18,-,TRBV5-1,CASSFGSGGPGITGELFF,TGCGCCAGCAGCTTCGGTAGCGGGGGGCCGGGGATCACCGGGGAGCTGTTTTTT
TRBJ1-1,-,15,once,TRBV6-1,CATILAGLTNTEAFF,TGTGCCACCATCCTGGCCGGACTGACGAACACTGAAGCTTTCTTT
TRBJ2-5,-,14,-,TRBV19,CATKDSGGTETQYF,TGTGCCACTAAGGATTCCGGGGGTACAGAGACCCAGTACTTC
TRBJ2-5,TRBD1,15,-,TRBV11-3,CASSPGQGKQETQYF,TGTGCCAGCAGCCCCGGACAGGGAAAACAAGAGACCCAGTACTTC
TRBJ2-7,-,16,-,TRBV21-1,CASSKERGRRRYEQYF,TGTGCCAGCAGCAAAGAGCGGGGGCGAAGAAGATACGAGCAGTACTTC
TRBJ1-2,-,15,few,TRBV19,CASRVDGYTNYGYTF,TGTGCCAGCCGAGTAGACGGGTACACTAACTATGGCTACACCTTC
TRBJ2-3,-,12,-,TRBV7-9,CASTLFPDTQYF,TGTGCCAGCACCTTATTTCCAGATACGCAGTATTTT
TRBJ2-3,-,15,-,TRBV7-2,CASSLAGVRTDTQYF,TGTGCCAGCAGCTTAGCGGGGGTCCGCACAGATACGCAGTATTTT
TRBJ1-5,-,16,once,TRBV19,CASSIQGVGSNQPQHF,TGTGCCAGTAGTATACAAGGGGTGGGAAGCAATCAGCCCCAGCATTTT
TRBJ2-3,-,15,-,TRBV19,CASSIQGRPPDTQYF,TGTGCCAGTAGTATACAGGGGCGCCCCCCAGATACGCAGTATTTT
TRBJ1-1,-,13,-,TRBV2,CASTAFYNTEAFF,TGTGCCAGCACAGCTTTTTATAACACTGAAGCTTTCTTT
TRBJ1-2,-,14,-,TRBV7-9,CASSSDSDNYGYTF,TGTGCCAGCAGCTCCGACTCAGATAACTATGGCTACACCTTC
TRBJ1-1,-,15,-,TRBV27,CASSLYWTGNTEAFF,TGTGCCAGCAGTTTATACTGGACGGGGAACACTGAAGCTTTCTTT
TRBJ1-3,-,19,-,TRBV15,CATSRALRGRHFSGNTIYF,TGTGCCACCAGCAGGGCTCTGCGGGGACGACATTTCTCTGGAAACACCATATATTTT
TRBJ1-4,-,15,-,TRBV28,CASSFGGTGGEKLFF,TGTGCCAGCAGTTTTGGGGGAACGGGTGGTGAAAAACTGTTTTTT
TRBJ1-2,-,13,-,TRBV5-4,CASSFPTETGYTF,TGTGCCAGCAGCTTTCCGACGGAGACTGGCTACACCTTC
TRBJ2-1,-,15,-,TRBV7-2,CASSLETGAYNEQFF,TGTGCCAGCAGCTTAGAGACGGGAGCTTACAATGAGCAGTTCTTC
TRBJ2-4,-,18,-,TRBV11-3,CASSPRAGLGGSKNIQYF,TGTGCCAGCAGCCCTCGAGCAGGCCTTGGGGGATCCAAAAACATTCAGTACTTC
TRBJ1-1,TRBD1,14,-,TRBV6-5,CASSSGGSGTEAFF,TGTGCCAGCAGTTCAGGGGGCTCGGGGACTGAAGCTTTCTTT
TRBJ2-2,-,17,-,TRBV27,CASSLSLGRGPTGELFF,TGTGCCAGCAGTTTAAGTTTAGGCAGGGGCCCCACCGGGGAGCTGTTTTTT
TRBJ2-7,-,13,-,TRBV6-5,CASSYTPSYEQYF,TGTGCCAGCAGTTACACCCCTTCTTACGAGCAGTACTTC
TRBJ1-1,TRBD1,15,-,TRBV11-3,CASSLGTGWDTEAFF,TGTGCCAGCAGCTTAGGGACAGGCTGGGACACTGAAGCTTTCTTT
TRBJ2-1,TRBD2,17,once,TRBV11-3,CASSLGVKGLGPPEQFF,TGTGCCAGCAGCTTGGGTGTCAAGGGACTAGGTCCGCCTGAGCAGTTCTTC
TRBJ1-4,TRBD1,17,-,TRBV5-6,CASSLSPPGTGREKLFF,TGTGCCAGCAGCTTGTCGCCCCCAGGGACAGGGCGCGAAAAACTGTTTTTT
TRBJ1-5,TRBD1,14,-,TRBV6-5,CASSGDRALQPQHF,TGTGCCAGCAGTGGGGACAGGGCACTCCAGCCCCAGCATTTT
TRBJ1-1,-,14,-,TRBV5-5,CASSPPQSNTEAFF,TGTGCCAGCAGCCCACCCCAGAGTAACACTGAAGCTTTCTTT
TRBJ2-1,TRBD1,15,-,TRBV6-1,CASSGGQGRYNEQFF,TGTGCCAGCAGTGGCGGACAGGGTCGCTACAATGAGCAGTTCTTC
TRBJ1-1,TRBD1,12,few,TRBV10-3,CAMSRGGWKAFF,TGTGCCATGTCTAGAGGGGGCTGGAAAGCTTTCTTT
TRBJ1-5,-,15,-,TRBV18,CASSRGRDSNQPQHF,TGTGCCAGCTCTCGAGGTAGGGATAGCAATCAGCCCCAGCATTTT
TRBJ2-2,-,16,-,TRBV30,CAWSRGTGLNTGELFF,TGTGCCTGGAGTCGGGGGACGGGACTCAACACCGGGGAGCTGTTTTTT